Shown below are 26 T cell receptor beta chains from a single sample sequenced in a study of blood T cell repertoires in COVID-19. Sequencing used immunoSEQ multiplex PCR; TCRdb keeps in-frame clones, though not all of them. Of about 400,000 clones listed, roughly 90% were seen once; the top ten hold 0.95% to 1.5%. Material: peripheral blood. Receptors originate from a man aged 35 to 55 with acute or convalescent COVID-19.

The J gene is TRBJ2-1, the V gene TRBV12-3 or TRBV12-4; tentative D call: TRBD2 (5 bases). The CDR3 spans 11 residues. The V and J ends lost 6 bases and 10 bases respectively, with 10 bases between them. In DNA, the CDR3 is TGTGCCAGCAGCCCGCGGAGGGAGCAGTTCTTC. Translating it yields CASSPRREQFF.

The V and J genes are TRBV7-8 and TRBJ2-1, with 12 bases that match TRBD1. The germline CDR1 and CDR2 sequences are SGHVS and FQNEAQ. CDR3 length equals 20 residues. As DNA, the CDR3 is TGTGCTTCCGGGACAGGGGGCTTCTCGGTGACATCATCGTCTTACGATGAGCAGTTCTTC. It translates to CASGTGGFSVTSSSYDEQFF.

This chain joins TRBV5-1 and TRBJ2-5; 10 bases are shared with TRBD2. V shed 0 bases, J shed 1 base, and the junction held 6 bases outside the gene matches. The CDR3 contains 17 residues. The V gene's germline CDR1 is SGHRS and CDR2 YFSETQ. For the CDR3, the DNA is TGCGCCAGCAGCTTGGGACTAGCGGGCCCAGGCCAAGAGACCCAGTACTTC. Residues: CASSLGLAGPGQETQYF.

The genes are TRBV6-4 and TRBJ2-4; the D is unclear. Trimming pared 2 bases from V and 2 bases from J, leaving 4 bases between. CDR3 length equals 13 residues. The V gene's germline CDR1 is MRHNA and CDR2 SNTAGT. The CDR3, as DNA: TGTGCCAGCAGTGACGGGCCCAAAAACATTCAGTACTTC. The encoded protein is CASSDGPKNIQYF.

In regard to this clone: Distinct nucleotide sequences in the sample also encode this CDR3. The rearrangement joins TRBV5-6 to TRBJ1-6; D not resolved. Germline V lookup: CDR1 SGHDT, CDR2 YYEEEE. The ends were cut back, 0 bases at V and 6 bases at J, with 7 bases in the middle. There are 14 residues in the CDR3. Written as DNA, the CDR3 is TGTGCCAGCAGCTTGGAACGGGGTAATTCACCCCTCCACTTT. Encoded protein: CASSLERGNSPLHF.

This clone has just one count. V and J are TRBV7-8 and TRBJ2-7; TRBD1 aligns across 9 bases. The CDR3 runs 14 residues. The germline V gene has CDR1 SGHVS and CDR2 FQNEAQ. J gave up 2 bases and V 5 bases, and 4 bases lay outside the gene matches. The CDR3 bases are TGTGCCAGCAGCCTGTGGACAGGGGCCTACGAGCAGTACTTC. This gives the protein CASSLWTGAYEQYF.

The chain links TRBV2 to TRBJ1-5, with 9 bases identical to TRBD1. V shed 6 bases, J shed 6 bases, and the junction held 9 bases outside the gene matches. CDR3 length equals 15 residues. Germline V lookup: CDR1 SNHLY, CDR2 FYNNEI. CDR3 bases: TGTGCCAGCAGCGGAGGGACAGGGAGGATTCAGCCCCAGCATTTT. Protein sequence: CASSGGTGRIQPQHF.

This chain's CDR3 is CASGYRAPGYTF. CDR3 sequence (DNA): TGTGCCAGCGGCTACAGGGCTCCCGGCTACACCTTC. The chain is built from TRBV27 and TRBJ1-2, with D possibly TRBD1 on 6 matching bases. Trimming removed 8 bases at V and 8 bases at J, with 15 bases between. From germline, CDR1 is MNHEY and CDR2 SMNVEV (reference sequence). The CDR3 length is 12 residues.

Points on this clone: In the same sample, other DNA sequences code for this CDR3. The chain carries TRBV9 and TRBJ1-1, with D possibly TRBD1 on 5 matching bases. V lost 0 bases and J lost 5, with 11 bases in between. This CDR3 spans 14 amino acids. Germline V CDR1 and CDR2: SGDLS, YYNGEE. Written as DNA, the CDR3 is TGTGCCAGCAGCGTAGCTGGGGGGTTGACTGAAGCTTTCTTT. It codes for CASSVAGGLTEAFF.

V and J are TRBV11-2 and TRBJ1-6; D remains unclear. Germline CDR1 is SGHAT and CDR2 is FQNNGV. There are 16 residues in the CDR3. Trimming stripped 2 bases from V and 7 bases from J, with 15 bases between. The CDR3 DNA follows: TGTGCCAGCAGCTTATCGGGGATAGTGGAAAATTCACCCCTCCACTTT. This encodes CASSLSGIVENSPLHF.

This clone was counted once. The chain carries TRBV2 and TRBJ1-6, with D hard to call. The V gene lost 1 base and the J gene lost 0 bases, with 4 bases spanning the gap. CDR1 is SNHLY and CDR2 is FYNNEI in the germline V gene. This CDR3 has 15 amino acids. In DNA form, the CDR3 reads TGTGCCAGCAGTGAAGGTTACTCCTATAATTCACCCCTCCACTTT. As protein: CASSEGYSYNSPLHF.

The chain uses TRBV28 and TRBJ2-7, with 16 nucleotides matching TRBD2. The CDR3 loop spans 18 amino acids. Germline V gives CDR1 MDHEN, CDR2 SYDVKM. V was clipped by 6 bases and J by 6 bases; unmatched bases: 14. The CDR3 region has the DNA TGTGCCAGCAGCACCGGGACTAGCGGGAGGGCTGCTCTGTTCGAGCAGTACTTC. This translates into CASSTGTSGRAALFEQYF.

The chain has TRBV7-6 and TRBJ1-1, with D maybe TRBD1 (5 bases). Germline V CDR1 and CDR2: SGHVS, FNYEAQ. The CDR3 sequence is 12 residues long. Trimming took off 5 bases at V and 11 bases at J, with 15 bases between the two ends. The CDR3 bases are TGTGCCAGCAGCGGAATTTCAGGGAAGGCTTTCTTT. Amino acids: CASSGISGKAFF.

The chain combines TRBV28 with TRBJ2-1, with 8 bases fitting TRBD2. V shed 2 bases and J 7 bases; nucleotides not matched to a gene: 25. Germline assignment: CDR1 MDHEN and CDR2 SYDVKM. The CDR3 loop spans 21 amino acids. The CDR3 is CASSLHFRVGSGDREGNEQFF. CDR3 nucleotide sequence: TGTGCCAGCAGTTTACATTTTCGTGTAGGATCCGGCGACCGGGAGGGGAATGAGCAGTTCTTC.

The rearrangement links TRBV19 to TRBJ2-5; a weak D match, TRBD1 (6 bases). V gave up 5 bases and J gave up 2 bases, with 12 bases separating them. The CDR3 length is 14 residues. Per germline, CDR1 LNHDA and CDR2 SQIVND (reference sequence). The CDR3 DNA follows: TGTGCCAGTAGTGGGACAAGACAGCAAGAGACCCAGTACTTC. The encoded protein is CASSGTRQQETQYF.

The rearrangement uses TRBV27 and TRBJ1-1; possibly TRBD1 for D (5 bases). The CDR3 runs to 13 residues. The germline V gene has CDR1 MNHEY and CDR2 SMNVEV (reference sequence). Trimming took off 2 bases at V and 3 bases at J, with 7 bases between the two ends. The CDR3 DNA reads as TGTGCCAGCAGTTTACAGGGATACACTGAAGCTTTCTTT. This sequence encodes CASSLQGYTEAFF.

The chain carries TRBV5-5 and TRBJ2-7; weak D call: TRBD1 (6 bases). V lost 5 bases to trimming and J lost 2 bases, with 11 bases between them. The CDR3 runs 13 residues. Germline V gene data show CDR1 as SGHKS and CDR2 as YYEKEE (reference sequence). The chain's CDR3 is CASRPTGTYEQYF. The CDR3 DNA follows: TGTGCCAGCAGACCCACAGGGACCTACGAGCAGTACTTC.

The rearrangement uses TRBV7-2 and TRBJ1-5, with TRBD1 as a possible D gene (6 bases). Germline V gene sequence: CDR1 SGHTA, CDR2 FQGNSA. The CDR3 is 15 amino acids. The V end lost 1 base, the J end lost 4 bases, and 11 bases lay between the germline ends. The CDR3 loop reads CASSLVWDKNQPQHF. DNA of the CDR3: TGTGCCAGCAGCTTAGTGTGGGACAAAAATCAGCCCCAGCATTTT.

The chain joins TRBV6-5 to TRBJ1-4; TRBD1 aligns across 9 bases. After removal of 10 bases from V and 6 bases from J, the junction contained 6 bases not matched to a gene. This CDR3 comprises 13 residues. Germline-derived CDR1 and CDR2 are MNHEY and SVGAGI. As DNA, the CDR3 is TGTGCCACAATGGACAGGGGACATGAAAAACTGTTTTTT. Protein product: CATMDRGHEKLFF.

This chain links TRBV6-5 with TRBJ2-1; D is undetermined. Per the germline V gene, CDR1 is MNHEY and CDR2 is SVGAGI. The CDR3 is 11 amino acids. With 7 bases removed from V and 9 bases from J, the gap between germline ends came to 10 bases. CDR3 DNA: TGTGCCAGCACCCGAGAGCGTGAGCAGTTCTTC. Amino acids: CASTREREQFF.

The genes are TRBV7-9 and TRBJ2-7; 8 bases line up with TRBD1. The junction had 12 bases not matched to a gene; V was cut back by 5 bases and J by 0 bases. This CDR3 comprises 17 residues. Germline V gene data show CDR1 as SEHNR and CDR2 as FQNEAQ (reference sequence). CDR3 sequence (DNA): TGTGCCAGCAGCAGCACCCAGGGACAGGAGAGCTCCTACGAGCAGTACTTC. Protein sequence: CASSSTQGQESSYEQYF. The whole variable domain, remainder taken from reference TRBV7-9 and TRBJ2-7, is DTGVSQNPRHKITKRGQNVTFRCDPISEHNRLYWYRQTLGQGPEFLTYFQNEAQLEKSRLLSDRFSAERPKGSFSTLEIQRTEQGDSAMYLCASSSTQGQESSYEQYFGPGTRLTVT.

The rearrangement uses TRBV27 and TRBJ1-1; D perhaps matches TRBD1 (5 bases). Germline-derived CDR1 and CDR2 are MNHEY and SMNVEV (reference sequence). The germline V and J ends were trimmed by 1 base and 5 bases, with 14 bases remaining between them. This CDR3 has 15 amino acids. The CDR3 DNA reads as TGTGCCAGCAGTTTATTAGGTGGGGCTGGGACTGAAGCTTTCTTT. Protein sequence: CASSLLGGAGTEAFF.

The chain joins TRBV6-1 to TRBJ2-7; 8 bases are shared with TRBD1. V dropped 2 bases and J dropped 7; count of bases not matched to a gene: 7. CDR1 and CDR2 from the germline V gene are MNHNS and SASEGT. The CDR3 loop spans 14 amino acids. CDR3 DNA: TGTGCCAGCAGTGAAAGGCAGGGGGCCGGTGAGCAGTACTTC. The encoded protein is CASSERQGAGEQYF.

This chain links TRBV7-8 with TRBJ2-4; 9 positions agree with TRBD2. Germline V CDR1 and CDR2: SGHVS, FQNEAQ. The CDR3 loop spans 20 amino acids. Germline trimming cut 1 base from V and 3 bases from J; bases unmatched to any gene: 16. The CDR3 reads CASSLGPRWSGGSVKNIQYF. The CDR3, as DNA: TGTGCCAGCAGCTTAGGTCCGCGTTGGAGCGGGGGGAGTGTCAAAAACATTCAGTACTTC.

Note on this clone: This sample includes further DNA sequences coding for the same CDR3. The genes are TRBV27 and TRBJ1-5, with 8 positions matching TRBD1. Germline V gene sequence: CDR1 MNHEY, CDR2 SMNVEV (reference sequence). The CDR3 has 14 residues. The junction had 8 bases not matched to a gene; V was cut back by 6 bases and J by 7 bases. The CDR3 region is CASSLDRGGQPQHF. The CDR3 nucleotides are TGTGCCAGCAGCCTTGACAGGGGCGGACAGCCCCAGCATTTT.

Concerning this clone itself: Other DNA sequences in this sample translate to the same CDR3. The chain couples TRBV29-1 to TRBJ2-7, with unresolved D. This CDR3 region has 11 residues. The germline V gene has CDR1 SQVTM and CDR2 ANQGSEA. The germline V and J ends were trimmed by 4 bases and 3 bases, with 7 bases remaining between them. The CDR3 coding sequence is TGCAGCGTTGGGTCCAGCTACGAGCAGTACTTC. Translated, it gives CSVGSSYEQYF.